The 4 T cell receptor beta chains listed next were all sequenced from one sample in a study of Tregs in tolerant kidney transplant recipients. Clones were sequenced by immunoSEQ multiplex PCR, and TCRdb holds only the in-frame ones, with some missing. In all, the sample yields about 48,000 clones. Sequenced material: CD4+ T cells from blood, taken before the transplant. These receptors all come from a human donor who received a combined kidney and bone marrow transplant.

On this clone itself: The CDR3 end lies 3 residues beyond the end of the read and is filled in from the germline J gene. V usage is TRBV5-1 and J usage is TRBJ2-1, with TRBD2 matching 9 bases. The CDR3 loop spans 17 amino acids. Germline CDR1 and CDR2: SGHRS and YFSETQ. Trimming cost V 0 bases and J 2 bases; bases outside gene matches: 6. The CDR3 DNA, read in part, is TGCGCCAGCAGCTTGGTGGAGGGACTAGCTACCTACAATGAG. It is translated as CASSLVEGLATYNE. The full CDR3 protein is CASSLVEGLATYNEQFF.

In regard to this clone: The read ends 3 residues shy of where the CDR3 ends; the end is completed using the germline J gene. This rearrangement joins TRBV19 to TRBJ1-1, with D possibly matching TRBD1 (5 bases). CDR3 length equals 15 residues. V lost 1 base and J 5 bases, leaving 14 bases between the germline ends. CDR1 is LNHDA, CDR2 SQIVND, per germline (reference sequence). CDR3 DNA, as far as it was read: TGTGCCAGTAGTATAGGCCAGGGATTAGGGACTGAA. This codes for CASSIGQGLGTE. The complete CDR3 sequence is CASSIGQGLGTEAFF.

A word on this clone: The read ends 3 residues shy of where the CDR3 ends; the end is completed using the germline J gene. The chain recombines TRBV29-1 with TRBJ2-3; D may be TRBD2 (5 bases). The V gene's germline CDR1 is SQVTM and CDR2 ANQGSEA. The CDR3 spans 16 residues. Trimming cost V 3 bases and J 3 bases, with 19 bases left between them. CDR3: CSVDPLASLRTDTQYF. The sequenced CDR3 bases are TGCAGCGTTGACCCCCTAGCTTCCTTGAGGACAGATACG.

As concerns this clone: The read comes to an end 3 residues before the CDR3 does, leaving the germline J gene to fill in the end. J is TRBJ2-4 and V is TRBV20-1; tentatively, D is TRBD1 (6 bases). CDR1 DFQATT and CDR2 SNEGSKA come from the germline V gene (reference sequence). The CDR3 extends over 11 amino acids. Trimming pared 3 bases from V and 6 bases from J, leaving 6 bases between. The sequenced CDR3 bases are TGCAGTGCTAGGGACAGAAACATT. It is translated as CSARDRNI. The whole CDR3 reads CSARDRNIQYF.